Below are 32 T cell receptor beta chains sequenced from a single sample in a study of shared clonotypes between healthy human individuals. Data came from immunoSEQ multiplex PCR; TCRdb stores just in-frame clones and leaves some out. The data show about 1.9 million clones, 93% seen once. CD8 cells classed as naive were CD45RO-negative and positively selected for CCR7, excluding terminally differentiated effector memory CD45RA+ cells. The sequenced sample consisted of naive CD8+ T cells from PBMCs. The receptors here all came from a man younger than 35 in good health. Some clones in this sample may be carry-over from other donors' samples.

V and J are TRBV6-4 and TRBJ1-5, with a possible D match to TRBD1 (5 bases). Per the germline V gene, CDR1 is MRHNA and CDR2 is SNTAGT. Deletions cut 7 bases from V and 0 bases from J, with 16 bases between. The CDR3 totals 16 residues. The CDR3 DNA reads as TGTGCCAGCATCTGGACAACGCCCGTTAGCAATCAGCCCCAGCATTTT. Translation: CASIWTTPVSNQPQHF.

The chain uses TRBV14 and TRBJ1-4; D gene ambiguous. Germline CDR1 SGHDN, CDR2 FVKESK. Trimming left V 4 bases short and J 0 bases short, with 9 bases between. The CDR3 has 15 amino acids. CDR3 sequence (DNA): TGTGCCAGCAGCCCCGGACGTGCAACTAATGAAAAACTGTTTTTT. Translation: CASSPGRATNEKLFF.

CDR3 region: CASSYSRTPRYNEQFF. The CDR3 region has the DNA TGTGCCAGCAGTTACTCCAGGACACCCCGATACAATGAGCAGTTCTTC. This chain links TRBV6-5 with TRBJ2-1, with D perhaps matching TRBD1 (5 bases). The germline gives CDR1 MNHEY, CDR2 SVGAGI. The CDR3 has 16 amino acids. Between the trimmed V and J ends, which lost 0 bases and 4 bases, there was a span of 13 bases.

This chain links TRBV5-6 with TRBJ2-5; D is unclear. The J call is in doubt because the DNA end fits TRBJ2-7 better. The CDR3 contains 13 residues. Germline values: CDR1 SGHDT, CDR2 YYEEEE. CDR3 DNA sequence: TGTGCCAGCAGCCAAACCTACTCCTACGAGCAGTACTTC. Protein: CASSQTYSYEQYF.

The chain links TRBV4-1 to TRBJ2-5; possibly TRBD1 or TRBD2 for D (5 bases each). V was cut by 5 bases and J by 7 bases, with 23 bases left in between. The CDR3 is 16 amino acids. CDR1 MGHRA and CDR2 YSYEKL come from the germline V gene. DNA of the CDR3: TGCGCCAGCAGCAACCACAGGAGCCCCCTAGAGGGGACCCAGTACTTC. Translated: CASSNHRSPLEGTQYF.

The rearrangement links TRBV21-1 to TRBJ1-2; the table gives TRBD1 as D, unverified against the DNA. TRBV21-1 corresponds to a pseudogene. There are 13 residues in the CDR3. The CDR3 sequence is CASSRGWPNGYTF. Here the CDR3 DNA reads TGTGCCAGCAGCAGGGGCTGGCCAAATGGCTACACCTTC.

In the case of this clone: Other DNA sequences in the sample encode the same CDR3. The chain links TRBV11-2 to TRBJ2-7; no clear D gene. This CDR3 is built from 15 residues. V was cut by 1 base and J by 0 bases, with 10 bases left in between. Germline loops: CDR1 SGHAT, CDR2 FQNNGV. CDR3 protein: CASSLVGGSSYEQYF. The CDR3 DNA reads TGTGCCAGCAGCTTAGTCGGCGGCAGCTCCTACGAGCAGTACTTC.

J is TRBJ1-4 and V is TRBV7-9; D unclear. The CDR3 spans 12 residues. The germline V gene has CDR1 SEHNR and CDR2 FQNEAQ (reference sequence). The V end lost 5 bases, the J end lost 7 bases, and 8 bases lay between the germline ends. As DNA, the CDR3 is TGTGCCAGCAGCCCCATGAGTGAAAAACTGTTTTTT. Translation: CASSPMSEKLFF.

This chain links TRBV30 with TRBJ2-7, with D maybe TRBD1 (5 bases). The germline CDR1 and CDR2 sequences are GTSNPN and SVGIG (reference sequence). The V end lost 7 bases, the J end lost 2 bases, and 12 bases lay between the germline ends. The CDR3 consists of 12 residues. The CDR3 DNA reads TGTGCCTCCCAGGGCAGGGCCTACGAGCAGTACTTC. Amino acids: CASQGRAYEQYF.

As concerns this clone: At the DNA level, this CDR3 is encoded by other sequences in the same sample as well. V gene TRBV11-2 combines with J gene TRBJ2-7, with D hard to call. The CDR3 has 13 residues. The germline V gene has CDR1 SGHAT and CDR2 FQNNGV. V was shortened by 1 base and J by 4 bases, with 8 bases between the two germline ends. The DNA for the CDR3 is TGTGCCAGCAGCTTAGGGTGGGCGTACGAGCAGTACTTC. It encodes CASSLGWAYEQYF.

J is TRBJ2-1 and V is TRBV9, with 10 positions matching TRBD2. Germline V CDR1 and CDR2: SGDLS, YYNGEE. The CDR3 loop spans 16 amino acids. Trimming cost V 1 base and J 9 bases; bases outside gene matches: 10. Written as DNA, the CDR3 is TGTGCCAGCAGCGTAACCGGGACTAGCGCGGAGGGTGAGCAGTTCTTC. Protein product: CASSVTGTSAEGEQFF. Combining the CDR3 with reference TRBV9 and TRBJ2-1 gives the whole variable domain DSGVTQTPKHLITATGQRVTLRCSPRSGDLSVYWYQQSLDQGLQFLIQYYNGEERAKGNILERFSAQQFPDLHSELNLSSLELGDSALYFCASSVTGTSAEGEQFFGPGTRLTVL.

V is TRBV7-9 and J is TRBJ1-2, with 8 bases that match TRBD1. V lost 4 bases to trimming and J lost 6 bases; unmatched junction nucleotides: 10. The CDR3 is 15 amino acids. Per the germline V gene, CDR1 is SEHNR and CDR2 is FQNEAQ (reference sequence). DNA for the CDR3: TGTGCCAGCAGCTCTCGACAGGGGCCGAATGATGGCTACACCTTC. It encodes CASSSRQGPNDGYTF.

The chain has TRBV10-3 and TRBJ2-6; 9 nucleotides agree with TRBD1. The ends lost 6 bases at V and 2 bases at J; junction bases unmatched: 11. This CDR3 comprises 18 residues. The germline CDR1 and CDR2 sequences are ENHRY and SYGVKD. The DNA of the CDR3 is TGTGCCATCAGGGGACTAAATAGACAGGGGGCTGGGGCCAACGTCCTGACTTTC. It translates to CAIRGLNRQGAGANVLTF.

This sequence joins TRBV4-1 and TRBJ1-5, with no clear D. This CDR3 is 15 amino acids long. The germline V and J ends were trimmed by 0 bases and 2 bases, with 8 bases remaining between them. Germline V lookup: CDR1 MGHRA, CDR2 YSYEKL. CDR3 residues: CASSQDSGRNQPQHF. For the CDR3, the DNA is TGCGCCAGCAGCCAAGATTCAGGTCGCAATCAGCCCCAGCATTTT.

This chain joins TRBV4-1 and TRBJ1-1; possibly TRBD1 for D (6 bases). Germline CDR1 MGHRA, CDR2 YSYEKL. The V and J ends lost 4 bases and 4 bases respectively, with 22 bases between them. CDR3 length: 17 amino acids. DNA of the CDR3: TGCGCCAGCAGCCGATCCCCCCCCGGGACAAGGGGCACTGAAGCTTTCTTT. Protein product: CASSRSPPGTRGTEAFF.

The CDR3 reads CASSLEQGELVEQYF. As DNA, the CDR3 is TGTGCCAGCAGCTTAGAACAGGGAGAGCTCGTCGAGCAGTACTTC. V gene TRBV7-2 combines with J gene TRBJ2-7, with a weak D call TRBD1 (6 bases). Looked up from germline, CDR1 is SGHTA and CDR2 is FQGNSA. The CDR3 runs 15 residues. Trimming pared 1 base from V and 6 bases from J, leaving 16 bases between.

This clone was seen a handful of times. The V gene is TRBV9, the J gene TRBJ2-3; D not resolved. The V and J ends lost 0 bases and 1 base respectively, with 9 bases between them. CDR3 size: 15 residues. Per the germline V gene, CDR1 is SGDLS and CDR2 is YYNGEE. The CDR3 DNA sequence: TGTGCCAGCAGCGTAGAGCCAGCCCGCACAGATACGCAGTATTTT. The encoded protein is CASSVEPARTDTQYF.

The chain employs TRBV6-1 and TRBJ2-7; TRBD1 agrees at 8 bases. V was clipped by 3 bases and J by 4 bases; unmatched bases: 8. Germline V CDR1 and CDR2: MNHNS, SASEGT. This CDR3 comprises 15 residues. DNA for the CDR3: TGTGCCAGCAGTGAGCCGGGACAGGTTGATTACGAGCAGTACTTC. This codes for CASSEPGQVDYEQYF.

This chain connects TRBV27 to TRBJ2-1; no clear D gene. The germline V gene has CDR1 MNHEY and CDR2 SMNVEV (reference sequence). V lost 5 bases and J lost 9, with 20 bases in between. There are 15 residues in the CDR3. The CDR3 sequence is CASSTTHGPYREQFF. The CDR3 nucleotides read TGTGCCAGCAGTACTACCCATGGGCCCTATCGTGAGCAGTTCTTC.

The gene calls are TRBV9 and TRBJ1-2; tentatively, D is TRBD1 (6 bases). The germline V gene has CDR1 SGDLS and CDR2 YYNGEE. CDR3 size: 17 residues. V lost 0 bases to trimming and J lost 1 base, with 16 bases between them. For the CDR3, the DNA is TGTGCCAGCAGCGTAGGCGCAGGGGCACTCCTTAACTATGGCTACACCTTC. Its protein is CASSVGAGALLNYGYTF.

The chain recombines TRBV16 with TRBJ1-2; D gene unclear. The CDR3 has 15 amino acids. Trimming pared 2 bases from V and 2 bases from J, leaving 12 bases between. The V gene's germline CDR1 is KGHSY and CDR2 FQNENV. The CDR3 loop is CASSQTERMNYGYTF. The CDR3 DNA reads TGTGCCAGCAGCCAAACCGAAAGGATGAACTATGGCTACACCTTC.

CDR3 loop: CASSMWGPNTEAFF. The CDR3 bases are TGTGCCAGTAGTATGTGGGGACCGAACACTGAAGCTTTCTTT. The chain employs TRBV19 and TRBJ1-1; a weak D match, TRBD1 (5 bases). The germline CDR1 and CDR2 sequences are LNHDA and SQIVND (reference sequence). V lost 3 bases and J lost 1, with 9 bases in between. The CDR3 loop spans 14 amino acids.

The chain couples TRBV29-1 to TRBJ2-1; 9 nucleotides align to TRBD2. The junction had 5 bases not matched to a gene; V was cut back by 4 bases and J by 4 bases. Germline V gene sequence: CDR1 SQVTM, CDR2 ANQGSEA. The CDR3 contains 14 residues. The CDR3 DNA reads TGCAGCGTTGTTGTGACTAGCGGTTACAATGAGCAGTTCTTC. Amino acids: CSVVVTSGYNEQFF.

The chain has TRBV9 and TRBJ2-3, with 10 nucleotides matching TRBD2. Germline V gives CDR1 SGDLS, CDR2 YYNGEE. The V gene end was trimmed by 0 bases and the J gene end by 7 bases; junction bases not matched to a gene: 14. The length of the CDR3 is 18 residues. The CDR3 loop is CASSVEGMGLAGVYTQYF. CDR3 in DNA: TGTGCCAGCAGCGTAGAAGGAATGGGGCTAGCGGGAGTATATACGCAGTATTTT.

The genes are TRBV10-3 and TRBJ2-5; 12 nucleotides agree with TRBD2. V was pared by 3 bases and J by 2 bases, with 4 bases of the junction left unmatched. This CDR3 has 16 residues. Germline V gene lookup returns CDR1 ENHRY and CDR2 SYGVKD. The CDR3 reads CAISEPTSGSQETQYF. The DNA for the CDR3 is TGTGCCATCAGTGAACCGACTAGCGGGAGTCAAGAGACCCAGTACTTC.

The V and J genes are TRBV7-6 and TRBJ2-1; a weak D match, TRBD1 (5 bases). CDR3 length equals 15 residues. CDR1 and CDR2 (germline): SGHVS, FNYEAQ. With 7 bases removed from V and 2 bases from J, the gap between germline ends came to 15 bases. The DNA for the CDR3 is TGTGCCAGCACCCCTTCCGGCAGGGCCTACAATGAGCAGTTCTTC. This translates into CASTPSGRAYNEQFF.

The chain employs TRBV5-4 and TRBJ1-5; D not resolved. The germline V and J ends were trimmed by 4 bases and 6 bases, with 11 bases remaining between them. The CDR3 runs 13 residues. The germline V gene encodes CDR1 SGHNT and CDR2 YYREEE (reference sequence). Here the CDR3 DNA reads TGTGCCAGCAGCAATGATTTGTCTCAGCCCCAGCATTTT. Translated: CASSNDLSQPQHF.

The rearrangement links TRBV4-1 to TRBJ1-5; tentatively, D is TRBD1 (6 bases). The CDR3 is 17 residues long. With 1 base removed from V and 3 bases from J, the gap between germline ends came to 16 bases. Looked up from germline, CDR1 is MGHRA and CDR2 is YSYEKL. Here the CDR3 reads CASSQAYRTEYNQPQHF. CDR3 nucleotide sequence: TGCGCCAGCAGCCAAGCTTACAGGACAGAATACAATCAGCCCCAGCATTTT.

This chain connects TRBV9 to TRBJ2-1; a weak D match, TRBD1 (5 bases). The length of the CDR3 is 16 residues. Trimming took off 0 bases at V and 6 bases at J, with 16 bases between the two ends. Germline V gives CDR1 SGDLS, CDR2 YYNGEE. CDR3 loop: CASSVEVRGRSNEQFF. The CDR3 coding sequence is TGTGCCAGCAGCGTAGAAGTAAGGGGCCGAAGCAATGAGCAGTTCTTC.

CDR3 nucleotide sequence: TGTGCCAGCAGCCAAACAATCGGGACAGCTATCAACTATGGCTACACCTTC. Its protein is CASSQTIGTAINYGYTF. V is TRBV14 and J is TRBJ1-2; 7 nucleotides align to TRBD1. Unmatched junction bases numbered 11, after V lost 2 bases and J lost 2 bases. The CDR3 is 17 amino acids. The V gene's germline CDR1 is SGHDN and CDR2 FVKESK.

The rearrangement uses TRBV4-1 and TRBJ1-5; possibly TRBD1 for D (6 bases). The CDR3 has 17 amino acids. The V gene lost 0 bases and the J gene lost 3 bases, with 15 bases spanning the gap. CDR1 is MGHRA and CDR2 is YSYEKL in the germline V gene. CDR3 residues: CASSQEAARGANQPQHF. Written as DNA, the CDR3 is TGCGCCAGCAGCCAAGAGGCGGCGAGGGGGGCCAATCAGCCCCAGCATTTT.

The chain combines TRBV19 with TRBJ1-1, with 8 positions matching TRBD1. The length of the CDR3 is 15 residues. V dropped 5 bases and J dropped 4; count of bases not matched to a gene: 9. Germline values: CDR1 LNHDA, CDR2 SQIVND (reference sequence). Written as DNA, the CDR3 is TGTGCCAGTAGTGCCCAGGACAGGGACAGCACTGAAGCTTTCTTT. Translated, it gives CASSAQDRDSTEAFF.